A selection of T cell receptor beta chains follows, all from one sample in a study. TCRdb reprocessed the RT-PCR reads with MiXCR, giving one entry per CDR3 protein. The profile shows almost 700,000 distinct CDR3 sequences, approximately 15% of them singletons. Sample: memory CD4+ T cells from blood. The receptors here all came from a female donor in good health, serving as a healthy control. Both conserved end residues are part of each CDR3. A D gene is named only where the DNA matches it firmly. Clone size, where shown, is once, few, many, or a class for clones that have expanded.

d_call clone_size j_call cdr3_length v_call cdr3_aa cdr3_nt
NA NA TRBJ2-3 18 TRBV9 CASSVDDRAGAGTDTQYF TGTGCCAGCAGCGTAGATGATCGGGCGGGGGCCGGCACAGATACGCAGTATTTT
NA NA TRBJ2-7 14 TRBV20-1 CSAETSRGAHEQYF TGCAGTGCCGAAACTAGCAGGGGGGCCCACGAGCAGTACTTC
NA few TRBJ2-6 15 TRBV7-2 CASSLSYSGANVLTF TGTGCCAGCAGCCTTTCATACTCTGGGGCCAACGTCCTGACTTTC
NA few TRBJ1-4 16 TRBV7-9 CASSPPQGVGNEKLFF TGTGCCAGCAGCCCCCCTCAAGGCGTGGGTAATGAAAAACTGTTTTTT
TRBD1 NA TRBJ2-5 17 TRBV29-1 CSVEDVQVTGQVETQHF TGCAGCGTTGAAGATGTACAAGTTACAGGACAGGTTGAGACCCAGCACTTC
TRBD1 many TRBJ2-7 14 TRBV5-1 CASSLTGTGGEQYF TGCGCCAGCAGCCTTACCGGGACAGGGGGTGAGCAGTACTTC
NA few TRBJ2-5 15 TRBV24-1 CATSDRVGSQETQYF TGTGCCACCAGTGATAGGGTAGGGAGCCAAGAGACCCAGTACTTC
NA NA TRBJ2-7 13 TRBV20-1 CSARVTGVYEQYF TGCAGTGCTAGAGTCACAGGAGTATACGAGCAGTACTTC
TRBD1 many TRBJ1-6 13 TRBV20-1 CSALDRGNSPLHF TGCAGTGCTCTGGACAGGGGGAATTCACCCCTCCACTTT
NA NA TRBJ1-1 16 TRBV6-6 CASSYSIRSSSPEAFF TGTGCCAGCAGTTACTCCATCAGGTCTTCTAGTCCTGAAGCTTTCTTT
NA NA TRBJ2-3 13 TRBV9 CASSPSPIDTQYF TGTGCCAGCAGCCCATCCCCCATCGATACGCAGTATTTT
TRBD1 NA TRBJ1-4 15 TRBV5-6 CASSFYRGDNEKLFF TGTGCCAGCAGCTTCTACAGGGGAGATAATGAAAAACTGTTTTTT
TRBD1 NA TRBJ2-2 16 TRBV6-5 CASQRGDRPNTGELFF TGTGCCAGCCAGAGGGGGGACAGGCCGAACACCGGGGAGCTGTTTTTT
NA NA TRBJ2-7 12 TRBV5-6 CASSKVGREQYF TGTGCCAGCAGCAAAGTGGGGCGCGAGCAGTACTTC
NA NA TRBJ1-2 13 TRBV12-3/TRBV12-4 CASSSMVGYGYTF TGTGCCAGCAGTTCTATGGTGGGCTATGGCTACACCTTC
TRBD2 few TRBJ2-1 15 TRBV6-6 CASLGWTSRDNEQFF TGTGCCAGCCTTGGATGGACTAGCCGGGACAATGAGCAGTTCTTC
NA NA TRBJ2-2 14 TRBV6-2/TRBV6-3 CASSQWGDTGELFF TGTGCCAGCAGCCAGTGGGGGGACACCGGGGAGCTGTTTTTT
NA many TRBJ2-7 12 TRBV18 CASSPPKGEQYF TGTGCCAGCTCACCACCGAAAGGCGAGCAGTACTTC
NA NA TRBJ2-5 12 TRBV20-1 CSVASHYETQYF TGCAGTGTTGCTAGCCATTACGAGACCCAGTACTTC
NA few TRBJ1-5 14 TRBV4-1 CASSQGVANQPQHF TGCGCCAGCAGCCAAGGGGTCGCCAATCAGCCCCAGCATTTT
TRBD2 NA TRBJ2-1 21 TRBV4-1 CASSLPKGTSGRVSSYNEQFF TGCGCCAGCAGCCTCCCCAAAGGGACTAGCGGGAGGGTTAGCTCCTACAATGAGCAGTTCTTC
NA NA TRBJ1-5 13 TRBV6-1 CASSEIWDQPQHF TGTGCCAGCAGTGAAATCTGGGATCAGCCCCAGCATTTT
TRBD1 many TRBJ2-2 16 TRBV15 CATSNPGTGGTGELFF TGTGCCACCAGCAACCCCGGGACAGGGGGCACCGGGGAGCTGTTTTTT
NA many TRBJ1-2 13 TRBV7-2 CASSLEPGYGYTF TGTGCCAGCAGCTTGGAGCCAGGCTATGGCTACACCTTC
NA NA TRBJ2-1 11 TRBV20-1 CSAARTGGQFF TGCAGTGCCGCTCGGACCGGGGGGCAGTTCTTC
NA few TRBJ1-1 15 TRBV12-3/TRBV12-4 CASSLETAGNTEAFF TGTGCCAGCAGTTTAGAGACAGCGGGGAACACTGAAGCTTTCTTT
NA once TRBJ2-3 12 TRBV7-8 CASSLQRDTQYF TGTGCCAGCAGTCTACAGCGGGATACGCAGTATTTT
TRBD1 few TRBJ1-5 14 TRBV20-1 CSADGQGLSQPQHF TGCAGTGCTGACGGACAGGGCCTCAGTCAGCCCCAGCATTTT
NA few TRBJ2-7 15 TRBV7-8 CASSRTTGFSYEQYF TGTGCCAGCAGCCGCACAACAGGGTTTTCCTACGAGCAGTACTTC
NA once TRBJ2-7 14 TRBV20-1 CSASRPRGTYEQYF TGCAGTGCTTCCCGACCCAGGGGAACCTACGAGCAGTACTTC
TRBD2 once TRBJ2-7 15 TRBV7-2 CASSLSAGELYEQYF TGTGCCAGCAGCTTATCAGCGGGGGAACTTTACGAGCAGTACTTC
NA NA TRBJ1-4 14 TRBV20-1 CSARGEEWLGGVFF TGCAGTGCTAGAGGGGAGGAGTGGCTAGGTGGGGTGTTTTTT
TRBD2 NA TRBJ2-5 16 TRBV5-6 CASSLTSGRYQETQYF TGTGCCAGCAGCTTGACTAGCGGGAGGTACCAAGAGACCCAGTACTTC
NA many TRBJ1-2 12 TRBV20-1 CSASDWNYGYTF TGCAGTGCTAGTGATTGGAACTATGGCTACACCTTC
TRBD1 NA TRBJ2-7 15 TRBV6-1 CASKRGTGGSPEQYF TGTGCCAGCAAGAGAGGGACAGGGGGCTCACCCGAGCAGTACTTC
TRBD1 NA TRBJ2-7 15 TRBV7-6 CASSSTRGRGREQYF TGTGCCAGCAGCTCCACTCGTGGTAGGGGGCGCGAGCAGTACTTC
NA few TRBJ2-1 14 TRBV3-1 CASSPPGINNEQFF TGTGCCAGCAGCCCACCCGGGATCAACAATGAGCAGTTCTTC
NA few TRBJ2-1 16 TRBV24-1 CATSDPVGQDYNEQFF TGTGCCACCAGTGACCCCGTCGGGCAAGATTACAATGAGCAGTTCTTC
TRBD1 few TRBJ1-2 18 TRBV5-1 CASSRDGQGAVGNYGYTF TGCGCCAGCAGCCGGGACGGACAGGGGGCTGTCGGTAACTATGGCTACACCTTC
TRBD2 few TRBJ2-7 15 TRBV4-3 CASSQTRGGTYEQYF TGCGCCAGCAGCCAAACCCGGGGGGGAACCTACGAGCAGTACTTC
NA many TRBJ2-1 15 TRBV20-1 CSAVATAPSYNEQFF TGCAGTGCTGTAGCGACAGCCCCCTCCTACAATGAGCAGTTCTTC
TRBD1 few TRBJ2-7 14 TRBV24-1 CATSSGQVKGEQYF TGTGCCACCAGTTCAGGACAGGTGAAGGGCGAGCAGTACTTC
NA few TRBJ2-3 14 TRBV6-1 CASKSPGATQGRYF TGTGCCAGCAAATCCCCTGGGGCAACACAAGGGCGTTATTTT
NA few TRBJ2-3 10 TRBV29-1 CSGELDTQYF TGCAGCGGTGAATTGGATACGCAGTATTTT
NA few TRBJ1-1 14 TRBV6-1 CASSEQQMNTEAFF TGTGCCAGCAGTGAACAGCAGATGAACACTGAAGCTTTCTTT
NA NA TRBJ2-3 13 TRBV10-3 CAISVAPTDTQYF TGTGCCATCAGTGTAGCCCCGACAGATACGCAGTATTTT
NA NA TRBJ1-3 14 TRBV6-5 CASRGRSSGNTIYF TGTGCCAGCAGGGGCCGATCCTCTGGAAACACCATATATTTT
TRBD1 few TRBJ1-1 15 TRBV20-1 CSARDARAGGTEAFF TGCAGTGCTAGAGATGCCAGGGCAGGGGGGACTGAAGCTTTCTTT
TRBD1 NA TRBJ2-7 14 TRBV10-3 CTISDGDRTYEQYF TGTACCATCAGCGATGGGGACAGAACCTACGAGCAGTACTTC
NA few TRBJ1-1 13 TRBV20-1 CSARDYGDGKAFF TGCAGTGCTAGAGATTATGGGGACGGAAAAGCTTTCTTT
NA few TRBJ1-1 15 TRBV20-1 CSARDQTGANTEAFF TGCAGTGCTAGAGATCAGACGGGGGCTAACACTGAAGCTTTCTTT
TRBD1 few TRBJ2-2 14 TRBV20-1 CSAVDRVRTGELFF TGCAGTGCCGTTGACAGGGTACGCACCGGGGAGCTGTTTTTT
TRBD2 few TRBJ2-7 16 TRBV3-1 CASSPRTSGTPYEQYF TGTGCCAGCAGCCCTAGGACTAGCGGGACCCCCTACGAGCAGTACTTC
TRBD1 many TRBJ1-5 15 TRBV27 CASTRTGGGNQPQHF TGTGCCAGCACCAGGACAGGGGGCGGCAATCAGCCCCAGCATTTT
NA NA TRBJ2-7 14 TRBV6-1 CASSELKAPYEQYF TGTGCCAGCAGTGAACTTAAAGCCCCCTACGAGCAGTACTTC
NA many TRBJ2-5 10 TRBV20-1 CSARDETQYF TGCAGTGCTAGAGATGAGACCCAGTACTTC
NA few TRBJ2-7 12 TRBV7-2 CASSQAGREQYF TGTGCCAGCAGCCAAGCCGGTAGGGAGCAGTACTTC